Listed here are 6 T cell receptor beta chains from one sample, sequenced in a study of CXCR3-negative and CXCR3-positive naive CD8 T cells. Broader study findings: TRB CDR3s of CXCR3-positive naive cells were more hydrophobic than those of CXCR3-negative naive cells.

Their antigens remain unidentified. cDNA libraries for TRB were generated by 5' RACE incorporating UMI labels. TCRdb reprocessed the 5' RACE reads and keeps a single row for each CDR3 protein, giving no DNA. This table holds fewer than 90,000 distinct CDR3 sequences. Sequenced sample: naive CXCR3+ CD8+ T cells from blood. Subset in this sample: CD45RO-CCR7+CD27+CD95- naive CD8+ T cells expressing CXCR3 (TNR3+). All receptors come from a human donor in good health. Some clones in this sample may be carry-over from other donors' samples.

V usage is TRBV20-1 and J usage is TRBJ2-7; TCRdb proposes TRBD1, but this gene call is untestable without DNA. The CDR3 totals 14 residues. Germline CDR1 reads DFQATT; CDR2 reads SNEGSKA (reference sequence). The CDR3 spells CSASWGFGTYEQYF.

The chain combines TRBV19 with TRBJ2-3. The germline CDR1 and CDR2 sequences are LNHDA and SQIVND (reference sequence). The CDR3 contains 13 residues. The CDR3 region is CASRQYSSNTQYF. The full variable domain, in which reference TRBV19 and TRBJ2-3 provide the parts outside the CDR3, is DGGITQSPKYLFRKEGQNVTLSCEQNLNHDAMYWYRQDPGQGLRLIYYSQIVNDFQKGDIAEGYSVSREKKESFPLTVTSAQKNPTAFYLCASRQYSSNTQYFGPGTRLTVL.

The chain is built from TRBV5-4 and TRBJ2-7. Germline lookup yields CDR1 SGHNT and CDR2 YYREEE (reference sequence). The CDR3 covers 13 residues. The CDR3: CASSVGLNYEQYF.

The chain recombines TRBV4-3 with TRBJ2-1; without DNA, the TCRdb call of TRBD2 cannot be checked. CDR1 LGHNA and CDR2 YSLEER come from the germline V gene. CDR3 length equals 15 residues. CDR3 region: CASSQEGLADNEQFF.

This chain connects TRBV6-4 to TRBJ2-3; TCRdb outputs TRBD2, but without DNA this stays unchecked. The CDR3 loop spans 14 amino acids. The germline CDR1 and CDR2 sequences are MRHNA and SNTAGT. The CDR3 sequence is CASSGGGATDTQYF.

V usage is TRBV6-2 or TRBV6-3 and J usage is TRBJ2-7; TCRdb reports TRBD1, a call that lacks DNA to check it against. Germline-derived CDR1 and CDR2 are MNHEY and SVGEGT. This CDR3 is built from 12 residues. The CDR3 spells CASGPLNYEQYF.